A single sample gave rise to the 9 T cell receptor beta chains below, sequenced in a study of beta chain features in type 1 diabetes. General study points: In every one of the four CD4+ subsets, TCRB CDR3s were moderately but significantly shorter in Type 1 diabetes patients.

The antigens these receptors bind are not known. Since all of the isolated RNA was reverse transcribed, expressed TCRB transcripts were what got sequenced. Measured with immunoSEQ multiplex PCR; TCRdb has only the in-frame clones, and not every one. The data hold 85,000 to 110,000 clones, with 25% to 35% observed a single time. The sample taken for sequencing was central memory CD4+ T cells from blood. All receptors derive from a woman younger than 35 with type 1 diabetes.

V usage is TRBV7-9 and J usage is TRBJ1-5; 9 bases agree with TRBD1. Germline values: CDR1 SEHNR, CDR2 FQNEAQ (reference sequence). The CDR3 totals 13 residues. J was trimmed by 5 bases and V by 5 bases; bases with no gene match: 1. CDR3 bases: TGTGCCAGCAGCCGGACAGGGGATCAGCCCCAGCATTTT. Translating it yields CASSRTGDQPQHF. The variable domain in full, completed from reference TRBV7-9 and TRBJ1-5, reads DTGVSQNPRHKITKRGQNVTFRCDPISEHNRLYWYRQTLGQGPEFLTYFQNEAQLEKSRLLSDRFSAERPKGSFSTLEIQRTEQGDSAMYLCASSRTGDQPQHFGDGTRLSIL.

This clone showed up just a few times. In nucleotides, the CDR3 is TGCGCCAGCAGCTTGCCGGGGACAGCGAACACCGGGGAGCTGTTTTTT. Residues: CASSLPGTANTGELFF. The genes are TRBV5-1 and TRBJ2-2, with 7 bases aligning to TRBD1. The CDR3 has 16 residues. Trimming at V came to 1 base and at J to 0 bases, leaving 3 bases not matched to a gene. Germline V gene sequence: CDR1 SGHRS, CDR2 YFSETQ.

This rearrangement joins TRBV19 to TRBJ2-3; 14 bases fit TRBD2. This CDR3 is built from 16 residues. Germline values: CDR1 LNHDA, CDR2 SQIVND (reference sequence). V was clipped by 4 bases and J by 6 bases; unmatched bases: 6. The CDR3 DNA reads TGTGCCAGTAGTAGGCAGACTAGCGGGAGGGGGGATACGCAGTATTTT. Encoded protein: CASSRQTSGRGDTQYF. The whole variable domain, remainder taken from reference TRBV19 and TRBJ2-3, is DGGITQSPKYLFRKEGQNVTLSCEQNLNHDAMYWYRQDPGQGLRLIYYSQIVNDFQKGDIAEGYSVSREKKESFPLTVTSAQKNPTAFYLCASSRQTSGRGDTQYFGPGTRLTVL.

This clone has just a few counts. In nucleotides, the CDR3 is TGCGCCAGCAGCCAAGGGGGGGCGAACACCGGGGAGCTGTTTTTT. Its protein is CASSQGGANTGELFF. The V gene is TRBV4-3, the J gene TRBJ2-2; D is perhaps TRBD2 (6 bases). Germline-derived CDR1 and CDR2 are LGHNA and YSLEER. The ends were cut back, 1 base at V and 0 bases at J, with 6 bases in the middle. CDR3 length: 15 amino acids.

The gene calls are TRBV2 and TRBJ2-1; 10 bases are a match to TRBD1. This CDR3 is built from 15 residues. CDR1 is SNHLY, CDR2 FYNNEI, per germline. The trim removed 5 bases at V and 2 bases at J, leaving 3 bases unmatched. Written as DNA, the CDR3 is TGTGCCAGCAGTCGGGACAGGGGCCCCTACAATGAGCAGTTCTTC. It is translated as CASSRDRGPYNEQFF.

The chain combines TRBV30 with TRBJ2-7; a possible D gene is TRBD2 (6 bases). This CDR3 contains 12 residues. Looked up from germline, CDR1 is GTSNPN and CDR2 is SVGIG (reference sequence). V gave up 4 bases and J gave up 4 bases, with 11 bases separating them. Here the CDR3 reads CAWTRGRYEQYF. In DNA form, the CDR3 reads TGTGCCTGGACACGGGGGAGGTACGAGCAGTACTTC.

The J gene is TRBJ2-4, the V gene TRBV19, with no clear D. The CDR3 runs to 16 residues. The ends were cut back, 2 bases at V and 5 bases at J, with 16 bases in the middle. CDR1 and CDR2 (germline): LNHDA, SQIVND (reference sequence). The CDR3 protein is CASSIINRRLQNIQYF. The CDR3 nucleotides read TGTGCCAGTAGTATAATAAACCGAAGACTGCAAAACATTCAGTACTTC. The full variable domain, its missing parts supplied by reference TRBV19 and TRBJ2-4, is DGGITQSPKYLFRKEGQNVTLSCEQNLNHDAMYWYRQDPGQGLRLIYYSQIVNDFQKGDIAEGYSVSREKKESFPLTVTSAQKNPTAFYLCASSIINRRLQNIQYFGAGTRLSVL.

This clone was counted a few times. The rearrangement joins TRBV7-2 to TRBJ2-3, with D perhaps TRBD1 (6 bases). The CDR3 has 14 residues. With 2 bases removed from V and 4 bases from J, the gap between germline ends came to 10 bases. Looked up from germline, CDR1 is SGHTA and CDR2 is FQGNSA. The CDR3 sequence is CASSLNRAADTQYF. The CDR3 DNA sequence: TGTGCCAGCAGCTTAAACAGGGCAGCAGATACGCAGTATTTT.

This clone was observed once. The genes are TRBV6-5 and TRBJ2-5; 8 nucleotides agree with TRBD1. Germline CDR1 is MNHEY and CDR2 is SVGAGI. V was pared by 7 bases and J by 5 bases, with 6 bases of the junction left unmatched. The CDR3 runs 13 residues. In nucleotides, the CDR3 is TGTGCCAGCACCACGACAGGGGCCGAGACCCAGTACTTC. It yields the protein CASTTTGAETQYF.